The 17 T cell receptor beta chains below come from one sample, sequenced in a study of T cells after yellow fever vaccination. One entry per CDR3 protein results from TCRdb running MiXCR on the 5' RACE reads. The sample contains fewer than 350,000 distinct CDR3 sequences, about 3.5% of which appear only once. The specimen was PBMCs, collected on the day of the yellow fever booster vaccination. These receptors were obtained from a man aged 18 to 35 who received the YFV17D yellow fever vaccine.

This clonotype was detected many times. This chain uses TRBV5-1 with TRBJ2-7, with D perhaps matching TRBD1 or TRBD2 (5 bases each). The ends were cut back, 0 bases at V and 0 bases at J, with 10 bases in the middle. CDR3 size: 15 residues. Per germline, CDR1 SGHRS and CDR2 YFSETQ. CDR3 sequence: CASSLDGTSSYEQYF. The DNA for the CDR3 is TGCGCCAGCAGCTTGGACGGGACCAGCTCCTACGAGCAGTACTTC.

This clonotype showed up just a few times. The genes are TRBV6-5 and TRBJ1-2; 8 bases line up with TRBD1. This CDR3 region has 15 residues. The V gene end was trimmed by 0 bases and the J gene end by 7 bases; junction bases not matched to a gene: 7. Per germline, CDR1 MNHEY and CDR2 SVGAGI. The CDR3: CASSYSRTGLPGYTF. In DNA form, the CDR3 reads TGTGCCAGCAGTTACTCCCGGACAGGGCTCCCTGGCTACACCTTC.

This sequence joins TRBV27 and TRBJ1-2; 7 nucleotides agree with TRBD1. After removal of 4 bases from V and 7 bases from J, the junction contained 15 bases not matched to a gene. Germline V gene data show CDR1 as MNHEY and CDR2 as SMNVEV (reference sequence). The CDR3 runs to 16 residues. The CDR3 reads CASSSSLADRVGGYTF. The DNA of the CDR3 is TGTGCCAGCAGTTCCTCACTTGCCGACAGGGTTGGTGGCTACACCTTC.

This clonotype was observed at least ten times. The genes are TRBV6-5 and TRBJ2-5; D gene uncertain. This CDR3 is 13 amino acids long. V was cut by 4 bases and J by 4 bases, with 10 bases left in between. In germline, CDR1 is MNHEY, CDR2 SVGAGI. This chain's CDR3 is CASSFPSRETQYF. CDR3 nucleotide sequence: TGTGCCAGCAGTTTCCCGTCCCGAGAGACCCAGTACTTC.

In this sample, this clonotype turned up a few times. The rearrangement joins TRBV12-3 or TRBV12-4 to TRBJ2-1; D may match TRBD1 or TRBD2 (6 bases each). V dropped 2 bases and J dropped 7 bases, with 12 bases sitting between them. CDR3 length equals 14 residues. The CDR3 nucleotides are TGTGCCAGCAGTTTAATCAAAGGGGGGAATGAGCAGTTCTTC. This sequence encodes CASSLIKGGNEQFF.

This clonotype was picked up a small number of times. The rearrangement links TRBV5-6 to TRBJ2-7; TRBD1 might be the D (6 bases). Germline assignment: CDR1 SGHDT and CDR2 YYEEEE. The CDR3 loop spans 13 amino acids. With 5 bases removed from V and 0 bases from J, the gap between germline ends came to 9 bases. For the CDR3, the DNA is TGTGCCAGCAGGGACAGCCTCTCCTACGAGCAGTACTTC. Encoded protein: CASRDSLSYEQYF.

This clonotype has at least ten counts. The chain links TRBV7-9 to TRBJ2-7; D is unresolved. The V end lost 8 bases, the J end lost 0 bases, and 17 bases lay between the germline ends. CDR1 SEHNR and CDR2 FQNEAQ come from the germline V gene (reference sequence). The CDR3 consists of 15 residues. CDR3 sequence (DNA): TGTGCCAGCCCTTTAGGGAACTGGGGCTCCTACGAGCAGTACGTC. Its protein product is CASPLGNWGSYEQYV.

The chain employs TRBV7-8 and TRBJ2-7; TRBD1 might be the D (6 bases). This CDR3 region has 13 residues. Trimming removed 4 bases at V and 2 bases at J, with 9 bases between. The germline V gene encodes CDR1 SGHVS and CDR2 FQNEAQ. The chain's CDR3 is CASSSGQPYEQYV. The CDR3 DNA follows: TGTGCCAGCAGCTCCGGACAGCCCTACGAGCAGTACGTC.

There are a few counts of this clonotype. The V call is TRBV18, the J call TRBJ2-7, with 9 bases lining up with TRBD1. Trimming removed 5 bases from V and 2 bases from J; junction bases left unmatched: 4. Germline assignment: CDR1 KGHSH and CDR2 LQKENI. CDR3 size: 14 residues. CDR3 in amino acids: CASSGTGPAYEQYF. For the CDR3, the DNA is TGTGCCAGCTCAGGGACAGGGCCCGCCTACGAGCAGTACTTC.

This clonotype was seen repeatedly, ten times or more. J is TRBJ2-1 and V is TRBV20-1; maybe TRBD2 (6 bases). Trimming took off 1 base at V and 4 bases at J, with 23 bases between the two ends. CDR3 size: 18 residues. Per germline, CDR1 DFQATT and CDR2 SNEGSKA (reference sequence). The CDR3 here is CSARGALSGLMKYNEQFF. CDR3 coding DNA: TGCAGTGCTAGAGGGGCCTTGTCGGGACTTATGAAATACAATGAGCAGTTCTTC.

The chain has TRBV7-3 and TRBJ1-1; D possibly corresponds to TRBD1 (6 bases). The V gene's germline CDR1 is SGHTA and CDR2 FQGTGA. CDR3 length: 16 residues. Trimming stripped 3 bases from V and 4 bases from J, with 18 bases between. The CDR3 DNA sequence: TGTGCCAGCAGCTTCCTTACAGCCAGCAGGGGCACTGAAGCTTTCTTT. Protein product: CASSFLTASRGTEAFF.

The chain joins TRBV5-5 to TRBJ1-6, with a weak D call TRBD1 (5 bases). This CDR3 has 14 amino acids. Germline assignment: CDR1 SGHKS and CDR2 YYEKEE (reference sequence). V was clipped by 1 base and J by 7 bases, with 9 bases between them. CDR3 sequence: CASSLYGGNSPLHF. In DNA form, the CDR3 reads TGTGCCAGCAGCTTGTACGGGGGGAATTCACCCCTCCACTTT.

The CDR3 reads CASSLALRGKAFF. CDR3 bases: TGTGCCAGCAGCTTAGCGCTAAGGGGAAAAGCTTTCTTT. V is TRBV7-2 and J is TRBJ1-1, with D maybe TRBD1 (5 bases). CDR1 SGHTA and CDR2 FQGNSA come from the germline V gene. V dropped 0 bases and J dropped 9 bases, with 11 bases sitting between them. CDR3 length: 13 amino acids.

This clonotype was seen repeatedly, ten times or more. The chain employs TRBV6-1 and TRBJ1-1; perhaps TRBD1 as D (5 bases). Trimming took 6 bases from V and 4 from J, leaving 12 bases between them. The germline V gene encodes CDR1 MNHNS and CDR2 SASEGT. The CDR3 has 13 amino acids. The CDR3 bases are TGTGCCAGCAGAATCGACAGTCGCACTGAAGCTTTCTTT. This codes for CASRIDSRTEAFF.

The sample holds a few counts of this clonotype. V and J are TRBV27 and TRBJ2-7, with D unresolved. This CDR3 is built from 15 residues. V gave up 3 bases and J gave up 2 bases, with 14 bases separating them. Germline V CDR1 and CDR2: MNHEY, SMNVEV (reference sequence). The CDR3 region has the DNA TGTGCCAGCAGTTTGAGCGCGGCCTGGACCTACGAGCAGTACTTC. Encoded protein: CASSLSAAWTYEQYF.

This clonotype has only a few counts. V gene TRBV3-1 combines with J gene TRBJ1-4; D is unresolved. Looked up from germline, CDR1 is LGHDT and CDR2 is YNNKEL (reference sequence). This CDR3 is built from 12 residues. The germline V and J ends were trimmed by 0 bases and 6 bases, with 2 bases remaining between them. The CDR3, as DNA: TGTGCCAGCAGCCAAGACCATGAAAAACTGTTTTTT. Encoded protein: CASSQDHEKLFF.

In its sample, this clonotype was seen a few times. The rearrangement joins TRBV7-9 to TRBJ2-1; 11 nucleotides agree with TRBD1. The CDR3 sequence is 15 residues long. V was pared by 5 bases and J by 9 bases, with 9 bases of the junction left unmatched. Germline V gene lookup returns CDR1 SEHNR and CDR2 FQNEAQ (reference sequence). This chain's CDR3 is CASSPDGQGAFEQFF. CDR3 DNA: TGTGCCAGCAGCCCCGACGGACAGGGGGCTTTTGAGCAGTTCTTC. Variable domain in full (rest from reference TRBV7-9 and TRBJ2-1): DTGVSQNPRHKITKRGQNVTFRCDPISEHNRLYWYRQTLGQGPEFLTYFQNEAQLEKSRLLSDRFSAERPKGSFSTLEIQRTEQGDSAMYLCASSPDGQGAFEQFFGPGTRLTVL.